The 29 T cell receptor beta chains listed next were all sequenced from one sample in a study of identical twins. Each CDR3 protein is one row after TCRdb ran MiXCR on the 5' RACE reads. The sample holds nearly 200,000 distinct CDR3 sequences, more than 15% seen once. The same data also went into a second study, on T cells expressing NK-cell markers.

The specimen sequenced was CD8+ T cells sorted from blood. The receptors were sampled from a woman under 30 in good health.

The chain recombines TRBV13 with TRBJ2-7, with 7 bases identical to TRBD2. Per the germline V gene, CDR1 is PRHDT and CDR2 is FYEKMQ (reference sequence). The CDR3 runs 13 residues. The trim removed 8 bases at V and 2 bases at J, leaving 6 bases unmatched. CDR3 coding DNA: TGTGCCAGCCGCTCTGGACTAGCCTACGAGCAGTACTTC. Amino acids: CASRSGLAYEQYF.

This chain links TRBV4-1 with TRBJ1-1; tentatively, D is TRBD1 (5 bases). Germline values: CDR1 MGHRA, CDR2 YSYEKL. The CDR3 is 14 amino acids. V was pared by 4 bases and J by 1 base, with 10 bases between. Written as DNA, the CDR3 is TGCGCCAGCAGCCGGGACCTCGGGAACACTGAAGCTTTCTTT. This translates into CASSRDLGNTEAFF.

CDR3 DNA sequence: TGTGCCACCAGCAGAGATCGGGGATTTTACTCCTACGAGCAGTACTTC. Amino acids: CATSRDRGFYSYEQYF. This chain connects TRBV15 to TRBJ2-7; weak D call: TRBD2 (5 bases). This CDR3 is built from 16 residues. Trimming cost V 0 bases and J 0 bases, with 12 bases left between them. Germline V gives CDR1 LNHNV, CDR2 YYDKDF (reference sequence).

The chain is built from TRBV29-1 and TRBJ2-1; possibly TRBD1 or TRBD2 for D (5 bases each). Germline V gene data show CDR1 as SQVTM and CDR2 as ANQGSEA. Trimming removed 8 bases from V and 3 bases from J, with 11 bases in between. The CDR3 is 12 amino acids. The CDR3 nucleotides read TGCAGCCTAAGAGGGGACTACAATGAGCAGTTCTTC. It encodes CSLRGDYNEQFF.

This clonotype has a handful of counts. V and J are TRBV20-1 and TRBJ2-7; no clear D. Trimming took off 0 bases at V and 3 bases at J, with 6 bases between the two ends. The length of the CDR3 is 12 residues. Germline lookup yields CDR1 DFQATT and CDR2 SNEGSKA (reference sequence). The CDR3: CSARDQYYEQYF. The CDR3 DNA reads TGCAGTGCTAGAGATCAGTACTACGAGCAGTACTTC.

This rearrangement joins TRBV9 to TRBJ2-5, with 7 bases fitting TRBD2. CDR1 is SGDLS and CDR2 is YYNGEE in the germline V gene. Trimming removed 4 bases from V and 1 base from J; junction bases left unmatched: 10. The CDR3 consists of 16 residues. CDR3 residues: CASSSAGGGFQETQYF. The CDR3 nucleotides read TGTGCCAGCAGCTCCGCGGGCGGGGGATTCCAAGAGACCCAGTACTTC.

The chain carries TRBV12-3 or TRBV12-4 and TRBJ1-1; the D gene is possibly TRBD1 (5 bases). There are 15 residues in the CDR3. Deletions cut 0 bases from V and 1 base from J, with 9 bases between. The CDR3 reads CASSLAKGENTEAFF. For the CDR3, the DNA is TGTGCCAGCAGTTTAGCGAAAGGGGAGAACACTGAAGCTTTCTTT.

This clonotype has more than one count but fewer than ten. The chain couples TRBV9 to TRBJ2-1; D gene unclear. The CDR3 loop spans 15 amino acids. Germline loops: CDR1 SGDLS, CDR2 YYNGEE. V was cut by 0 bases and J by 5 bases, with 12 bases left in between. CDR3 coding DNA: TGTGCCAGCAGCGTAGCTAACCCTATAAACAATGAGCAGTTCTTC. It yields the protein CASSVANPINNEQFF.

The chain carries TRBV7-6 and TRBJ1-2, with D maybe TRBD1 (5 bases). Trimming shortened V by 4 bases and J by 8 bases, and 23 bases separated the two germline ends. The germline V gene has CDR1 SGHVS and CDR2 FNYEAQ. The CDR3 length is 16 residues. The CDR3 bases are TGTGCCAGCAGCTCCCCCGGAGGGGCCGGAGTAGAGGGCTACACCTTC. Encoded protein: CASSSPGGAGVEGYTF. Full variable domain (outside the CDR3, taken from reference TRBV7-6 and TRBJ1-2): GAGVSQSPRYKVTKRGQDVALRCDPISGHVSLYWYRQALGQGPEFLTYFNYEAQQDKSGLPNDRFSAERPEGSISTLTIQRTEQRDSAMYRCASSSPGGAGVEGYTFGSGTRLTVV.

This clonotype has only a few counts. V gene TRBV7-2 combines with J gene TRBJ2-7, with 7 bases fitting TRBD2. CDR3 length: 16 residues. Germline CDR1 SGHTA, CDR2 FQGNSA. V lost 6 bases to trimming and J lost 3 bases; unmatched junction nucleotides: 14. CDR3 sequence (DNA): TGTGCCAGCAGACACAAATCTAGCGGAACCGACTACGAGCAGTACTTC. This gives the protein CASRHKSSGTDYEQYF.

This chain links TRBV12-3 or TRBV12-4 with TRBJ2-1; TRBD2 matches at 13 bases. The CDR3 spans 15 residues. With V trimmed by 8 bases and J by 9 bases, 10 bases remained unmatched. The CDR3 region has the DNA TGTGCCAGCCTGCGAGGGACTAGCGGGGAAGGTGAGCAGTTCTTC. It encodes CASLRGTSGEGEQFF.

The V and J genes are TRBV7-9 and TRBJ1-1; D remains ambiguous. Germline V gene sequence: CDR1 SEHNR, CDR2 FQNEAQ (reference sequence). V was shortened by 7 bases and J by 2 bases, with 8 bases between the two germline ends. The length of the CDR3 is 12 residues. CDR3 sequence: CASKTANTEAFF. The CDR3 region has the DNA TGTGCCAGCAAGACCGCCAACACTGAAGCTTTCTTT.

This clonotype showed up just a few times. The V and J genes are TRBV6-1 and TRBJ2-3, with D hard to call. The germline V and J ends were trimmed by 5 bases and 2 bases, with 11 bases remaining between them. The CDR3 totals 14 residues. CDR1 and CDR2 (germline): MNHNS, SASEGT. The CDR3 DNA follows: TGTGCCAGCAGTACCGTACGGTCCACAGATACGCAGTATTTT. This codes for CASSTVRSTDTQYF.

In this sample, this clonotype turned up many times. V and J are TRBV29-1 and TRBJ2-7; D unresolved. The CDR3 sequence is 13 residues long. In germline, CDR1 is SQVTM, CDR2 ANQGSEA. V was clipped by 2 bases and J by 2 bases, with 10 bases between them. The CDR3 loop reads CSVELDEPYEQYF. The CDR3 bases are TGCAGCGTTGAATTGGACGAGCCCTACGAGCAGTACTTC.

This clonotype was detected only a few times. The V call is TRBV12-3 or TRBV12-4, the J call TRBJ2-2; 7 bases are shared with TRBD2. The junction had 11 bases not matched to a gene; V was cut back by 6 bases and J by 1 base. CDR3 length: 17 amino acids. CDR3 in DNA: TGTGCCAGCAGAGACGTTTGGGGGGAGGGGAACACCGGGGAGCTGTTTTTT. This codes for CASRDVWGEGNTGELFF.

This clonotype was seen more than once but under ten times. The chain is built from TRBV2 and TRBJ2-7, with 10 bases fitting TRBD1. J lost 4 bases, V lost 6 bases, and 9 bases had no gene match. The CDR3 has 15 amino acids. Germline values: CDR1 SNHLY, CDR2 FYNNEI. The CDR3 reads CASRSEPGQGYEQYF. The CDR3 bases are TGTGCCAGCAGATCAGAACCGGGACAGGGGTACGAGCAGTACTTC.

The chain carries TRBV10-3 and TRBJ2-7, with a tentative D call TRBD1 (5 bases). Per the germline V gene, CDR1 is ENHRY and CDR2 is SYGVKD. The CDR3 is made up of 15 amino acids. The V end was cut by 4 bases, the J end by 0 bases, with 13 bases between. This chain's CDR3 is CAISAVRVPSYEQYF. CDR3 coding DNA: TGTGCCATCAGTGCGGTCAGGGTGCCCTCCTACGAGCAGTACTTC.

The rearrangement joins TRBV15 to TRBJ2-5, with D perhaps matching TRBD2 (7 bases). In germline, CDR1 is LNHNV, CDR2 YYDKDF (reference sequence). The germline V and J ends were trimmed by 0 bases and 5 bases, with 13 bases remaining between them. The CDR3 spans 15 residues. The CDR3 spells CATSRDGGQVETQYF. Written as DNA, the CDR3 is TGTGCCACCAGCAGAGACGGGGGGCAGGTGGAGACCCAGTACTTC.

This clonotype was counted many times. The chain recombines TRBV12-3 or TRBV12-4 with TRBJ2-7; 10 bases are a match to TRBD2. CDR3 length: 14 amino acids. V was pared by 3 bases and J by 2 bases, with 1 base of the junction left unmatched. The CDR3 DNA reads as TGTGCCAGCAGTTTCGGACTAGCGGCCTACGAGCAGTACTTC. This translates into CASSFGLAAYEQYF.

This clonotype has just a few counts. The J gene is TRBJ1-1, the V gene TRBV7-9; tentatively, D is TRBD1 (5 bases). The V end lost 8 bases, the J end lost 0 bases, and 19 bases lay between the germline ends. CDR3 length equals 16 residues. CDR1 and CDR2 from the germline V gene are SEHNR and FQNEAQ (reference sequence). CDR3 bases: TGTGCCAGCTCCCAAGAGGGGATGCGCGTGAACACTGAAGCTTTCTTT. This gives the protein CASSQEGMRVNTEAFF.

The sample holds a few counts of this clonotype. V gene TRBV12-3 or TRBV12-4 combines with J gene TRBJ2-2; D is possibly TRBD1 or TRBD2 (7 bases each). V was clipped by 10 bases and J by 5 bases, with 20 bases between them. The CDR3 covers 15 residues. Written as DNA, the CDR3 is TGTGCCATCACTCAGGGGGGGGTTACTACCGGGGAGCTGTTTTTT. This translates into CAITQGGVTTGELFF.

V is TRBV6-1 and J is TRBJ2-6; D call uncertain. Trimming cost V 2 bases and J 4 bases, with 9 bases left between them. In germline, CDR1 is MNHNS, CDR2 SASEGT. CDR3 length: 15 residues. The CDR3 region has the DNA TGTGCCAGCAGTGAACGGCTGGGGGGGGCCAACGTCCTGACTTTC. Amino acids: CASSERLGGANVLTF.

This chain connects TRBV6-2 or TRBV6-3 to TRBJ2-7; TRBD2 might be the D (6 bases). V was cut by 8 bases and J by 5 bases, with 19 bases left in between. There are 14 residues in the CDR3. Per the germline V gene, CDR1 is MNHEY and CDR2 is SVGEGT. Here the CDR3 reads CASSLFTGVNEQYF. The DNA of the CDR3 is TGTGCCAGCTCTTTATTCACGGGAGTAAACGAGCAGTACTTC.

The chain couples TRBV20-1 to TRBJ2-3; TRBD2 matches 8 bases. CDR3 length: 17 amino acids. Trimming took 3 bases from V and 0 from J; bases not matched to a gene: 11. The germline gives CDR1 DFQATT, CDR2 SNEGSKA (reference sequence). CDR3 sequence (DNA): TGCAGTGCTAGTTCCCCGACTAGCGATATAAGCACAGATACGCAGTATTTT. It yields the protein CSASSPTSDISTDTQYF.

The V call is TRBV12-3 or TRBV12-4, the J call TRBJ2-2, with D possibly being TRBD1 (5 bases). This CDR3 is built from 13 residues. The V and J ends lost 6 bases and 8 bases respectively, with 13 bases between them. CDR3 sequence: CASRTTGWGELFF. CDR3 DNA sequence: TGTGCCAGCAGAACTACAGGTTGGGGGGAGCTGTTTTTT.

This clonotype was found many times. The chain has TRBV7-6 and TRBJ2-1; 8 positions match TRBD2. V dropped 1 base and J dropped 6; count of bases not matched to a gene: 14. Germline CDR1 SGHVS, CDR2 FNYEAQ. The CDR3 consists of 18 residues. In DNA, the CDR3 is TGTGCCAGCAGCTTAGGGACGATGGGACTAGTGGGACTCAATGAGCAGTTCTTC. Residues: CASSLGTMGLVGLNEQFF.

This clonotype was detected a few times. This chain connects TRBV11-2 to TRBJ2-2; D remains ambiguous. This CDR3 has 21 residues. CDR1 SGHAT and CDR2 FQNNGV come from the germline V gene. The V gene lost 4 bases and the J gene lost 0 bases, with 27 bases spanning the gap. As DNA, the CDR3 is TGTGCCAGCAGCTCGACCGCGCGTTTAAATCAGGTTCTCGCGAACACCGGGGAGCTGTTTTTT. It encodes CASSSTARLNQVLANTGELFF.

The chain has TRBV20-1 and TRBJ1-2; 7 bases map to TRBD1. This CDR3 is 12 amino acids long. In germline, CDR1 is DFQATT, CDR2 SNEGSKA (reference sequence). The V gene end was trimmed by 6 bases and the J gene end by 8 bases; junction bases not matched to a gene: 9. CDR3 loop: CSAPGTVEGYTF. The DNA of the CDR3 is TGCAGTGCCCCCGGGACAGTCGAAGGCTACACCTTC.

The V gene is TRBV6-1, the J gene TRBJ2-3; TRBD1 matches at 8 bases. This CDR3 is built from 13 residues. Germline V gene data show CDR1 as MNHNS and CDR2 as SASEGT. V gave up 10 bases and J gave up 1 base; unmatched junction bases: 4. The CDR3 DNA reads TGTGCCACCTGGACAGGGCGCACAGATACGCAGTATTTT. This sequence encodes CATWTGRTDTQYF.